The T cell receptor (beta chain) under discussion was sequenced for a study of neoadjuvant anti-PD-1 for oral cavity cancer. The table came from immunoSEQ multiplex PCR; TCRdb's copy has only in-frame clones and leaves some out. This table holds about 72,000 clones, around 82% found once. The CDR3 consists of 15 residues. Germline-derived CDR1 and CDR2 are SGHTA and FQGNSA. Trimming at V came to 1 base and at J to 4 bases, leaving 2 bases not matched to a gene. The source of this sequence is a person aged 35-79 years with oral cavity squamous cell carcinoma. V gene TRBV7-2 combines with J gene TRBJ2-7; the match to TRBD2 covers 12 bases. The sequenced sample was PBMCs, obtained before nivolumab (anti-PD-1) treatment. CDR3 loop: CASSLGTSGVYEQYF. DNA for the CDR3: TGTGCCAGCAGCTTAGGGACTAGCGGGGTTTACGAGCAGTACTTC.